The entry below gives a single T cell receptor (beta chain) sequence along with its context. Its antigen is undetermined. Germline loops: CDR1 SGHRS, CDR2 YFSETQ. The CDR3 consists of 15 residues. Trimming took off 5 bases at V and 0 bases at J, with 12 bases between the two ends. Division of CD4+ cells produced a CD45RA+ naive subset and a CD45RA-negative memory subset. Original processing methods: Filtering was not the same, since immunoSEQ gave junction-only sequences without quality scores. Profiling relied on immunoSEQ multiplex PCR, and the TCRdb table lists in-frame clones only, not all of them. From that table come the V and J calls and clone size; the DNA was used to work out D and trimming. The sample has 2 million to 2.5 million clones; approximately 94% are singletons. The sample is drawn from a study of shared clonotypes between healthy human individuals. Study as a whole: CD4 naive and memory got three plates each, CD8 naive two, CD8 memory one. Study-wide findings and caveats: When naive CD4 clonotypes were compared across a few donors, roughly 4.9% were shared.

The sample comprised naive CD4+ T cells sorted from blood. Subset of the sample: CD45RA+ positively selected. The V and J genes are TRBV5-1 and TRBJ2-1; no reliable D call. The receptor's source is a man aged 18-30 years in good health. In DNA, the CDR3 is TGCGCCAGCAGTAAGACCAGTAGCTCCTACAATGAGCAGTTCTTC. Translation: CASSKTSSSYNEQFF. Variable domain in full (rest from reference TRBV5-1 and TRBJ2-1): KAGVTQTPRYLIKTRGQQVTLSCSPISGHRSVSWYQQTPGQGLQFLFEYFSETQRNKGNFPGRFSGRQFSNSRSEMNVSTLELGDSALYLCASSKTSSSYNEQFFGPGTRLTVL.